This T cell receptor beta chain was captured by sequencing in a study of blood T cell repertoires in COVID-19. Study context: Sites across the United States, Italy and Spain contributed samples from acute and convalescent COVID-19. PBMCs, B-cell-depleted T cells, or T cells provided the cDNA or gDNA that made up the material.

Germline V lookup: CDR1 MNHEY, CDR2 SVGAGI. The CDR3 consists of 15 residues. J was trimmed by 3 bases and V by 6 bases; bases with no gene match: 8. How the authors handled the data: Quantification of nucleated cells was approximated via reference gene primer amplification. Clones were read by immunoSEQ multiplex PCR, and TCRdb kept only the in-frame ones, dropping some. Clone size and V and J calls were adopted from that table, with D and trimming inferred from the DNA. The table records about 42,000 clones, 80% to 90% of them present only once. Sequencing was carried out using peripheral blood. The rearrangement links TRBV6-5 to TRBJ2-7; TRBD2 agrees at 10 bases. This receptor was identified in a human donor in a cohort sampled during active COVID-19. CDR3 DNA: TGTGCCAGCAGGAACGGAATAGCGGGAGGCTACGAGCAGTACTTC. This encodes CASRNGIAGGYEQYF.